A single sample gave rise to the 11 T cell receptor beta chains below, sequenced in a study of OX40 agonist ivuxolimab in advanced cancers. Assay used: immunoSEQ multiplex PCR; TCRdb lists only in-frame clones, some missing. The table shows approximately 99,000 clones, with roughly 94% occurring only once. The sample consisted of CD4+ or CD8+ T cells sorted from blood, taken in a trial of the OX40 agonist ivuxolimab. These receptors were taken from an adult with an advanced solid tumor such as melanoma, head and neck, liver or kidney cancer.

The chain uses TRBV10-3 and TRBJ2-1; 10 nucleotides agree with TRBD2. V shed 4 bases and J 8 bases; nucleotides not matched to a gene: 14. CDR3 size: 17 residues. The V gene's germline CDR1 is ENHRY and CDR2 SYGVKD. The CDR3 region has the DNA TGTGCCATCAGTGGGGGGGCCCTAGCGGGAGAGGGCGATGAGCAGTTCTTC. This gives the protein CAISGGALAGEGDEQFF.

V gene TRBV5-1 combines with J gene TRBJ1-1; 7 nucleotides line up with TRBD1. CDR3 length: 16 residues. The V and J ends lost 3 bases and 7 bases, in that order; junction bases with no gene match: 15. Looked up from germline, CDR1 is SGHRS and CDR2 is YFSETQ. The CDR3 DNA reads TGCGCCAGCAGCTCTACAGGGGTCCAGGGTGGGCGTGAAGCTTTCTTT. Translation gives CASSSTGVQGGREAFF.

The V call is TRBV6-1, the J call TRBJ2-1; D is ambiguous. This CDR3 region has 13 residues. Germline CDR1 and CDR2: MNHNS and SASEGT. Trimming took off 0 bases at V and 8 bases at J, with 8 bases between the two ends. The DNA of the CDR3 is TGTGCCAGCAGTGAAGCGAGTGGGTATGAGCAGTTCTTC. Its protein product is CASSEASGYEQFF.

The V and J genes are TRBV5-4 and TRBJ1-2; D is perhaps TRBD1 (5 bases). This CDR3 comprises 18 residues. V lost 0 bases, J lost 4 bases, and 22 bases lay in between. Germline assignment: CDR1 SGHNT and CDR2 YYREEE (reference sequence). The CDR3 spells CASSLGSTIGALTYGYTF. CDR3 coding DNA: TGTGCCAGCAGCTTGGGTTCGACCATCGGGGCTCTAACCTATGGCTACACCTTC.

V and J are TRBV4-1 and TRBJ2-1, with D perhaps given as TRBD1 or TRBD2 (6 bases each). The V end was cut by 4 bases, the J end by 6 bases, with 19 bases between. Germline V lookup: CDR1 MGHRA, CDR2 YSYEKL. CDR3 size: 16 residues. The CDR3 DNA follows: TGCGCCAGCAGCCGTCCAACAGGGAGGATTGCCAATGAGCAGTTCTTC. Translating gives CASSRPTGRIANEQFF.

The chain recombines TRBV11-2 with TRBJ2-5, with D unresolved. The germline V gene has CDR1 SGHAT and CDR2 FQNNGV. The V and J ends lost 5 bases and 5 bases respectively, with 15 bases between them. This CDR3 has 14 residues. CDR3 in DNA: TGTGCCAGCAGCAGAGACCAATTAGGGGAGACCCAGTACTTC. Its translation is CASSRDQLGETQYF.

The rearrangement joins TRBV19 to TRBJ1-2; the D gene is possibly TRBD1 (6 bases). Germline V gives CDR1 LNHDA, CDR2 SQIVND (reference sequence). Trimming took 6 bases from V and 0 from J, leaving 11 bases between them. This CDR3 is built from 14 residues. The CDR3 sequence is CASSRTGSNYGYTF. Written as DNA, the CDR3 is TGTGCCAGTAGCCGAACAGGGTCTAACTATGGCTACACCTTC.

This clone was picked up one time. This chain connects TRBV28 to TRBJ2-7; D may correspond to TRBD1 or TRBD2 (5 bases each). The CDR3 is 14 residues long. Germline assignment: CDR1 MDHEN and CDR2 SYDVKM. V was clipped by 6 bases and J by 2 bases, with 14 bases between them. This CDR3 is CASRPGAVTYEQYF. CDR3 bases: TGTGCCAGCAGGCCCGGGGCCGTTACCTACGAGCAGTACTTC.

The J gene is TRBJ2-7, the V gene TRBV19; maybe TRBD2 (5 bases). The V end lost 3 bases, the J end lost 6 bases, and 15 bases lay between the germline ends. The CDR3 sequence is 14 residues long. CDR1 and CDR2 (germline): LNHDA, SQIVND (reference sequence). CDR3 loop: CASSMGAYPAEQYF. As DNA, the CDR3 is TGTGCCAGTAGTATGGGAGCGTACCCGGCCGAGCAGTACTTC.

The V gene is TRBV7-2, the J gene TRBJ1-1; D gene unclear. This CDR3 contains 13 residues. CDR1 and CDR2 from the germline V gene are SGHTA and FQGNSA. V dropped 1 base and J dropped 1 base, with 4 bases sitting between them. For the CDR3, the DNA is TGTGCCAGCAGCTTAGACAGGAACACTGAAGCTTTCTTT. This codes for CASSLDRNTEAFF.

V usage is TRBV10-3 and J usage is TRBJ1-2; tentatively, D is TRBD1 (5 bases). Trimming took 5 bases from V and 8 from J, leaving 9 bases between them. The length of the CDR3 is 11 residues. Germline V lookup: CDR1 ENHRY, CDR2 SYGVKD. DNA for the CDR3: TGTGCCATCAGTACGGGGGAGGGCTACACCTTC. Translating gives CAISTGEGYTF.